One and the same sample provided the 11 T cell receptor beta chains below, sequenced in a study of radiation and T cells in renal cell carcinoma. The data were produced by immunoSEQ multiplex PCR, yet TCRdb's version contains in-frame clones alone and is incomplete. The sample consists of about 140,000 clones, over 80% of them appearing once. The time point denotes: baseline pretreatment blood. Treatment noted: 15 Gy SBRT to primary tumor, nephrectomy 4 weeks later. The material sequenced was blood, taken from a patient whose treatment included radiotherapy and nephrectomy. The receptors come from a woman between 50 and 59 years old with renal cell carcinoma.

The chain combines TRBV27 with TRBJ1-6, with 7 positions matching TRBD1. J was trimmed by 4 bases and V by 5 bases; bases with no gene match: 14. This CDR3 has 18 residues. Germline V gene lookup returns CDR1 MNHEY and CDR2 SMNVEV (reference sequence). CDR3 residues: CASSPRRQGEAYNSPLHF. CDR3 bases: TGTGCCAGCAGTCCCCGAAGACAGGGAGAGGCTTATAATTCACCCCTCCACTTT.

The V call is TRBV7-9, the J call TRBJ1-2; TRBD1 is a possible D gene (6 bases). The V end lost 5 bases, the J end lost 4 bases, and 14 bases lay between the germline ends. Germline V gives CDR1 SEHNR, CDR2 FQNEAQ (reference sequence). The CDR3 runs to 14 residues. The CDR3 DNA follows: TGTGCCAGCAGCGGCGGGCGGGACACCTATGGCTACACCTTC. Translated, it gives CASSGGRDTYGYTF.

This chain connects TRBV4-1 to TRBJ2-7; D is undetermined. The length of the CDR3 is 16 residues. V lost 0 bases and J 3 bases, leaving 15 bases between the germline ends. Germline V gene data show CDR1 as MGHRA and CDR2 as YSYEKL. DNA of the CDR3: TGCGCCAGCAGCCAAGATCGTTCCGGCAGATACTACGAGCAGTACTTC. This sequence encodes CASSQDRSGRYYEQYF.

The chain combines TRBV30 with TRBJ1-1, with D hard to call. The CDR3 runs to 14 residues. Per the germline V gene, CDR1 is GTSNPN and CDR2 is SVGIG (reference sequence). Trimming cost V 5 bases and J 6 bases, with 19 bases left between them. CDR3 loop: CAWSKVRLGPEAFF. For the CDR3, the DNA is TGTGCCTGGTCAAAGGTCCGACTCGGCCCTGAAGCTTTCTTT. The full variable domain, rest sourced from reference TRBV30 and TRBJ1-1, is SQTIHQWPATLVQPVGSPLSLECTVEGTSNPNLYWYRQAAGRGLQLLFYSVGIGQISSEVPQNLSASRPQDRQFILSSKKLLLSDSGFYLCAWSKVRLGPEAFFGQGTRLTVV.

V usage is TRBV7-2 and J usage is TRBJ1-5; D not resolved. Germline loops: CDR1 SGHTA, CDR2 FQGNSA. The length of the CDR3 is 13 residues. Trimming removed 4 bases from V and 5 bases from J, with 9 bases in between. The CDR3 sequence: CASSYLVDQPQHF. For the CDR3, the DNA is TGTGCCAGCAGCTACCTGGTGGATCAGCCCCAGCATTTT.

This clone showed up just a few times. The chain has TRBV7-2 and TRBJ2-3; TRBD1 agrees at 10 bases. There are 17 residues in the CDR3. The V gene end was trimmed by 5 bases and the J gene end by 0 bases; junction bases not matched to a gene: 8. CDR1 and CDR2 (germline): SGHTA, FQGNSA. CDR3 sequence: CASSLRTGGWSTDTQYF. The DNA for the CDR3 is TGTGCCAGCAGCCTACGGACAGGGGGTTGGAGCACAGATACGCAGTATTTT.

The CDR3 nucleotides are TGCGCCAGCAGCCCGGGACAGGGCGGGGGAGAGCAGTACTTC. Its translation is CASSPGQGGGEQYF. This chain connects TRBV5-1 to TRBJ2-7; 9 bases are shared with TRBD1. V gave up 4 bases and J gave up 7 bases; unmatched junction bases: 9. In germline, CDR1 is SGHRS, CDR2 YFSETQ. The CDR3 is 14 residues long.

This chain uses TRBV7-8 with TRBJ1-4; possibly TRBD1 for D (5 bases). The CDR3 runs 13 residues. The germline CDR1 and CDR2 sequences are SGHVS and FQNEAQ. Trimming took 8 bases from V and 8 from J, leaving 15 bases between them. Here the CDR3 reads CASGRQGGEKLFF. DNA of the CDR3: TGTGCCAGCGGACGGCAGGGAGGGGAAAAACTGTTTTTT.

V is TRBV6-1 and J is TRBJ1-1, with no clear D. The length of the CDR3 is 12 residues. Germline assignment: CDR1 MNHNS and CDR2 SASEGT. The germline V and J ends were trimmed by 4 bases and 3 bases, with 6 bases remaining between them. The CDR3 here is CASSGVYTEAFF. CDR3 DNA sequence: TGTGCCAGCAGTGGCGTTTACACTGAAGCTTTCTTT.

The J gene is TRBJ1-3, the V gene TRBV11-2; 7 bases line up with TRBD1. Germline assignment: CDR1 SGHAT and CDR2 FQNNGV. V was pared by 2 bases and J by 0 bases, with 1 base of the junction left unmatched. The CDR3 is 15 residues long. CDR3 protein: CASSLNRGSGNTIYF. For the CDR3, the DNA is TGTGCCAGCAGCTTAAACAGGGGCTCTGGAAACACCATATATTTT.

A single count supports this clone. This chain joins TRBV29-1 and TRBJ2-1; TRBD1 matches at 12 bases. Germline CDR1 is SQVTM and CDR2 is ANQGSEA. CDR3 length equals 17 residues. Trimming at V came to 4 bases and at J to 5 bases, leaving 12 bases not matched to a gene. CDR3 coding DNA: TGCAGCGTTGGCCCAAGGGGGACAGGGGGCGTCCACAATGAGCAGTTCTTC. It encodes CSVGPRGTGGVHNEQFF.